A single sample is the source of the 23 T cell receptor beta chains below, sequenced in a study of OX40 agonist ivuxolimab in advanced cancers. Profiling relied on immunoSEQ multiplex PCR, and the TCRdb table lists in-frame clones only, not all of them. The data hold 45,000 to 50,000 clones, with about 88% observed a single time. The source was CD4+ or CD8+ T cells sorted from blood, collected in a trial of the OX40 agonist ivuxolimab. These receptors were collected from an adult with an advanced solid tumor such as melanoma, head and neck, liver or kidney cancer.

CDR3 amino acids: CASSLRATDTQYF. The CDR3 DNA reads as TGCGCCAGCAGCTTGAGGGCCACAGATACGCAGTATTTT. The chain is built from TRBV5-1 and TRBJ2-3; no definite D call. This CDR3 region has 13 residues. The germline gives CDR1 SGHRS, CDR2 YFSETQ. V was cut by 1 base and J by 2 bases, with 5 bases left in between.

The J gene is TRBJ2-7, the V gene TRBV13; 12 bases align to TRBD1. Trimming at V came to 5 bases and at J to 2 bases, leaving 4 bases not matched to a gene. The germline gives CDR1 PRHDT, CDR2 FYEKMQ (reference sequence). This CDR3 contains 15 residues. The CDR3 is CASSARDRGPYEQYF. The CDR3 nucleotides are TGTGCCAGCAGCGCCCGGGACAGGGGGCCCTACGAGCAGTACTTC. Filled out from reference TRBV13 and TRBJ2-7, the complete variable domain reads AAGVIQSPRHLIKEKRETATLKCYPIPRHDTVYWYQQGPGQDPQFLISFYEKMQSDKGSIPDRFSAQQFSDYHSELNMSSLELGDSALYFCASSARDRGPYEQYFGPGTRLTVT.

The chain has TRBV7-9 and TRBJ2-3; no reliable D call. V lost 5 bases and J lost 2, with 11 bases in between. Per germline, CDR1 SEHNR and CDR2 FQNEAQ (reference sequence). This CDR3 comprises 14 residues. The chain's CDR3 is CASSVLHSTDTQYF. CDR3 nucleotide sequence: TGTGCCAGCAGCGTACTACATTCCACAGATACGCAGTATTTT.

The rearrangement links TRBV4-2 to TRBJ2-1; the match to TRBD2 covers 7 bases. Losses at the gene ends were 0 bases for V and 4 bases for J; bases not matched to a gene: 9. There are 17 residues in the CDR3. Germline V gives CDR1 LGHNA, CDR2 YNFKEQ. The CDR3 spells CASSQDRGGGGYNEQFF. The CDR3 bases are TGTGCCAGCAGCCAAGATAGGGGCGGGGGTGGATACAATGAGCAGTTCTTC.

The gene calls are TRBV6-1 and TRBJ1-6; D unclear. Trimming removed 11 bases from V and 5 bases from J, with 19 bases in between. This CDR3 is 15 amino acids long. Germline V gene sequence: CDR1 MNHNS, CDR2 SASEGT. This chain's CDR3 is CASSRVFGDNSPLHF. The CDR3 nucleotides read TGTGCCTCAAGTAGAGTATTCGGGGATAATTCACCCCTCCACTTT.

The chain is built from TRBV5-6 and TRBJ1-5; no firm D call. V dropped 1 base and J dropped 0 bases, with 8 bases sitting between them. This CDR3 is built from 15 residues. CDR1 and CDR2 (germline): SGHDT, YYEEEE. CDR3 bases: TGTGCCAGCAGCTTGTGGAGGGATAGCAATCAGCCCCAGCATTTT. Protein: CASSLWRDSNQPQHF.

This chain connects TRBV6-5 to TRBJ1-6; the D is unclear. Trimming removed 2 bases at V and 6 bases at J, with 5 bases between. The CDR3 is 13 residues long. CDR1 is MNHEY and CDR2 is SVGAGI in the germline V gene. The CDR3 sequence is CASSYVGNSPLHF. The CDR3 DNA reads as TGTGCCAGCAGTTACGTTGGTAATTCACCCCTCCACTTT.

This sequence joins TRBV27 and TRBJ1-1; TRBD1 aligns across 12 bases. The CDR3 is made up of 17 amino acids. Losses at the gene ends were 0 bases for V and 4 bases for J; bases not matched to a gene: 6. In germline, CDR1 is MNHEY, CDR2 SMNVEV (reference sequence). The CDR3 here is CASSLSPGQGAFTEAFF. The CDR3 region has the DNA TGTGCCAGCAGTTTATCCCCGGGACAGGGGGCTTTCACTGAAGCTTTCTTT.

The rearrangement joins TRBV9 to TRBJ1-2; D is unresolved. There are 17 residues in the CDR3. V lost 4 bases and J 8 bases, leaving 27 bases between the germline ends. Looked up from germline, CDR1 is SGDLS and CDR2 is YYNGEE. As DNA, the CDR3 is TGTGCCAGCAGCAAGACTCCCGGAGAGGCTCCTATTAACGGCTACACCTTC. It is translated as CASSKTPGEAPINGYTF.

The CDR3 region has the DNA TGTGCCAGCAGCCGGGGACTAGCGGGGAATTCCTACGAGCAGTACTTC. Translated: CASSRGLAGNSYEQYF. The V call is TRBV14, the J call TRBJ2-7; TRBD2 matches at 13 bases. This CDR3 has 16 residues. Per germline, CDR1 SGHDN and CDR2 FVKESK. V shed 4 bases, J shed 1 base, and the junction held 4 bases outside the gene matches.

The chain recombines TRBV6-6 with TRBJ2-7, with 11 positions matching TRBD1. CDR3 length equals 14 residues. The trim removed 6 bases at V and 5 bases at J, leaving 6 bases unmatched. From germline, CDR1 is MNHNY and CDR2 SVGAGI (reference sequence). This chain's CDR3 is CASSERTGGNEQYF. The CDR3, as DNA: TGTGCCAGCAGCGAGCGGACAGGGGGCAACGAGCAGTACTTC.

This chain connects TRBV11-3 to TRBJ1-1; D is unclear. Looked up from germline, CDR1 is SGHNT and CDR2 is YENEEA. V shed 1 base and J shed 2 bases, with 14 bases lying between them. This CDR3 has 16 amino acids. This CDR3 reads CASSLGGGLGNTEAFF. The CDR3 DNA follows: TGTGCCAGCAGCTTAGGAGGCGGTCTTGGCAACACTGAAGCTTTCTTT.

This rearrangement joins TRBV19 to TRBJ2-3; TRBD1 matches at 9 bases. From germline, CDR1 is LNHDA and CDR2 SQIVND (reference sequence). The CDR3 contains 14 residues. V was pared by 4 bases and J by 4 bases, with 3 bases of the junction left unmatched. CDR3 in amino acids: CASSKGQGADTQYF. DNA for the CDR3: TGTGCCAGTAGTAAGGGACAGGGCGCAGATACGCAGTATTTT. The whole variable domain, filled in from reference TRBV19 and TRBJ2-3, reads DGGITQSPKYLFRKEGQNVTLSCEQNLNHDAMYWYRQDPGQGLRLIYYSQIVNDFQKGDIAEGYSVSREKKESFPLTVTSAQKNPTAFYLCASSKGQGADTQYFGPGTRLTVL.

The chain joins TRBV2 to TRBJ1-1, with a weak D call TRBD1 (6 bases). This CDR3 region has 15 residues. V lost 4 bases to trimming and J lost 1 base, with 13 bases between them. Germline V gene sequence: CDR1 SNHLY, CDR2 FYNNEI. CDR3 loop: CASSVWGRGNTEAFF. The CDR3 DNA is TGTGCCAGCAGTGTATGGGGCAGGGGGAACACTGAAGCTTTCTTT. The full variable domain, with the rest looked up from reference TRBV2 and TRBJ1-1, is EPEVTQTPSHQVTQMGQEVILRCVPISNHLYFYWYRQILGQKVEFLVSFYNNEISEKSEIFDDQFSVERPDGSNFTLKIRSTKLEDSAMYFCASSVWGRGNTEAFFGQGTRLTVV.

The chain joins TRBV16 to TRBJ1-1; D is unresolved. Germline V gene data show CDR1 as KGHSY and CDR2 as FQNENV. V lost 2 bases and J 2 bases, leaving 12 bases between the germline ends. CDR3 length equals 15 residues. The CDR3 loop reads CASSQGRLANTEAFF. The CDR3 DNA is TGTGCCAGCAGCCAAGGGCGTTTAGCCAACACTGAAGCTTTCTTT. The full variable domain, with the rest looked up from reference TRBV16 and TRBJ1-1, is GEEVAQTPKHLVRGEGQKAKLYCAPIKGHSYVFWYQQVLKNEFKFLISFQNENVFDETGMPKERFSAKCLPNSPCSLEIQATKLEDSAVYFCASSQGRLANTEAFFGQGTRLTVV.

V is TRBV4-2 and J is TRBJ1-1, with D possibly TRBD1 on 5 matching bases. Trimming removed 0 bases from V and 7 bases from J, with 12 bases in between. The CDR3 runs 14 residues. CDR1 and CDR2 from the germline V gene are LGHNA and YNFKEQ. The CDR3 DNA is TGTGCCAGCAGCCAAGATCGGGGACCGGGTGAAGCTTTCTTT. Translating it yields CASSQDRGPGEAFF.

A word on this clone: The same CDR3 is also encoded by other DNA sequences in this sample. The chain links TRBV5-1 to TRBJ1-3; D ambiguous. The CDR3 loop spans 13 amino acids. Germline V lookup: CDR1 SGHRS, CDR2 YFSETQ. Trimming stripped 6 bases from V and 4 bases from J, with 11 bases between. DNA for the CDR3: TGCGCCAGCAAGCAGGAATCCGGAAACACCATATATTTT. It yields the protein CASKQESGNTIYF.

J is TRBJ2-7 and V is TRBV6-1, with D perhaps given as TRBD1 or TRBD2 (5 bases each). The germline V gene has CDR1 MNHNS and CDR2 SASEGT. The CDR3 is 15 residues long. Trimming took 6 bases from V and 2 from J, leaving 17 bases between them. The CDR3 region is CASSPRGTATYEQYF. The CDR3 DNA is TGTGCCAGCAGCCCTCGAGGGACGGCAACCTACGAGCAGTACTTC.

The chain links TRBV5-6 to TRBJ1-3, with TRBD1 as a possible D gene (5 bases). Germline V gives CDR1 SGHDT, CDR2 YYEEEE. Trimming removed 2 bases from V and 4 bases from J, with 7 bases in between. The CDR3 sequence is 13 residues long. Here the CDR3 reads CASSLRGGNTIYF. CDR3 DNA sequence: TGTGCCAGCAGCTTAAGGGGAGGAAACACCATATATTTT.

V usage is TRBV6-5 and J usage is TRBJ2-7; D is possibly TRBD1 (5 bases). V was clipped by 5 bases and J by 0 bases, with 11 bases between them. This CDR3 is 14 amino acids long. Germline CDR1 MNHEY, CDR2 SVGAGI. The DNA of the CDR3 is TGTGCCAGCAGTCCGACAGCCACCTCCTACGAGCAGTACTTC. Protein sequence: CASSPTATSYEQYF.

This clone was recorded a few times. This specimen includes other DNA sequences encoding the same CDR3. The gene calls are TRBV9 and TRBJ2-5, with D maybe TRBD2 (6 bases). Germline V CDR1 and CDR2: SGDLS, YYNGEE. V gave up 2 bases and J gave up 3 bases, with 11 bases separating them. The CDR3 spans 14 residues. CDR3 sequence reads: CASSVFGGKETQYF. Here the CDR3 DNA reads TGTGCCAGCAGCGTTTTCGGCGGGAAAGAGACCCAGTACTTC.

The chain recombines TRBV5-6 with TRBJ1-1; no clear D. Germline V gene lookup returns CDR1 SGHDT and CDR2 YYEEEE. The CDR3 runs 15 residues. The V and J ends lost 1 base and 1 base respectively, with 11 bases between them. As DNA, the CDR3 is TGTGCCAGCAGCTTGATCGTAGGTGGGAACACTGAAGCTTTCTTT. Its translation: CASSLIVGGNTEAFF.

With respect to this clone: The same CDR3 also results from other DNA sequences found in this sample. J is TRBJ1-1 and V is TRBV7-9, with D maybe TRBD1 (5 bases). V dropped 2 bases and J dropped 1 base, with 5 bases sitting between them. The CDR3 extends over 13 amino acids. Germline assignment: CDR1 SEHNR and CDR2 FQNEAQ (reference sequence). The CDR3, as DNA: TGTGCCAGCAGCTTACAGGGGAACACTGAAGCTTTCTTT. It encodes CASSLQGNTEAFF.